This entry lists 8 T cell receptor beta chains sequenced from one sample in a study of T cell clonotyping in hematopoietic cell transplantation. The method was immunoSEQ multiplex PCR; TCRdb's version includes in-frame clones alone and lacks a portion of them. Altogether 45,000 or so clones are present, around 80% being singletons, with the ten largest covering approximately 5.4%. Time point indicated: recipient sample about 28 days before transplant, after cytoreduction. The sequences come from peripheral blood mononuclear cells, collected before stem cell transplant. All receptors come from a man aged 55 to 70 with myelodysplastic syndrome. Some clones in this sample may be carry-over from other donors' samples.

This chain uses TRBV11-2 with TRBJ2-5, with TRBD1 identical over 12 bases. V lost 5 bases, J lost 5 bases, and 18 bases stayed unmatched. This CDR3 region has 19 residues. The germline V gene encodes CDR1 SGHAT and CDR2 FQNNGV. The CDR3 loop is CASSLRSGTGGILKETQYF. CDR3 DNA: TGTGCCAGCAGCCTCCGCTCCGGGACAGGGGGCATATTGAAGGAGACCCAGTACTTC.

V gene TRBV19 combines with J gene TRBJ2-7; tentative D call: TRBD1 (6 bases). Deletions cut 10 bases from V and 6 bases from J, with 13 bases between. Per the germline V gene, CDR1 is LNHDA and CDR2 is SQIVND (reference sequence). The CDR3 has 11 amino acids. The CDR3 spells CATRQGREQYF. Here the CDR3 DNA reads TGTGCCACCCGGCAGGGGCGCGAGCAGTACTTC. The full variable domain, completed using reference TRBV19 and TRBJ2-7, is DGGITQSPKYLFRKEGQNVTLSCEQNLNHDAMYWYRQDPGQGLRLIYYSQIVNDFQKGDIAEGYSVSREKKESFPLTVTSAQKNPTAFYLCATRQGREQYFGPGTRLTVT.

This chain's CDR3 is CASSFGNRLWETQYF. As DNA, the CDR3 is TGTGCCAGCAGCTTTGGAAACAGATTATGGGAGACCCAGTACTTC. The genes are TRBV7-9 and TRBJ2-5; no clear D. This CDR3 spans 15 amino acids. Germline lookup yields CDR1 SEHNR and CDR2 FQNEAQ (reference sequence). The V and J ends lost 3 bases and 5 bases respectively, with 16 bases between them.

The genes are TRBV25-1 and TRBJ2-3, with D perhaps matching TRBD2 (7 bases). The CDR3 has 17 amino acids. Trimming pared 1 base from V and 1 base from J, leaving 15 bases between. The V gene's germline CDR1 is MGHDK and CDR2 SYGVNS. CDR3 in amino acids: CASSEWGRGFGTDTQYF. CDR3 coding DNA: TGTGCCAGCAGTGAATGGGGGCGGGGGTTCGGCACAGATACGCAGTATTTT.

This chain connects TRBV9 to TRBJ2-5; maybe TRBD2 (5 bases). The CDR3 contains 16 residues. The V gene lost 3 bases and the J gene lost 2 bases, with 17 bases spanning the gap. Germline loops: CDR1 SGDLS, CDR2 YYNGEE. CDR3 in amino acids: CASSEGPGYPQETQYF. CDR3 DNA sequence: TGTGCCAGCAGCGAGGGTCCGGGGTACCCGCAAGAGACCCAGTACTTC.

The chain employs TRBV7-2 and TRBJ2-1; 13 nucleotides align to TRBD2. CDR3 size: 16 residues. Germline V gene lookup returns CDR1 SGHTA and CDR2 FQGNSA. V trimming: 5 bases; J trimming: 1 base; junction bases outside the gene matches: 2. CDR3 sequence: CASSRLAGGSYNEQFF. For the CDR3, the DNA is TGTGCCAGCAGCCGACTAGCGGGGGGTTCCTACAATGAGCAGTTCTTC.

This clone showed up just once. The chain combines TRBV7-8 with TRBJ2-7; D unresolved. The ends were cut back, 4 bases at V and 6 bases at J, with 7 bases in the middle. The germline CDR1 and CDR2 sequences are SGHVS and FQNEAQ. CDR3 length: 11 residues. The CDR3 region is CASSSIGEQYF. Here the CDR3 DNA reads TGTGCCAGCAGCTCCATAGGCGAGCAGTACTTC.

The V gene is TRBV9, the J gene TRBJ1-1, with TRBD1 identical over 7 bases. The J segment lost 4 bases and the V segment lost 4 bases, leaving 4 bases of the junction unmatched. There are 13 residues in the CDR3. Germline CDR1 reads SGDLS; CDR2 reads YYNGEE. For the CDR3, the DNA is TGTGCCAGCAGCCCAGGGGGACGCACTGAAGCTTTCTTT. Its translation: CASSPGGRTEAFF.